This T cell receptor beta chain was captured in a study of cytomegalovirus exposure and HLA in healthy donors. In regard to this clone: Its antigen is not identified.

Study-wide findings and caveats: Confirmation was obtained in vitro that three CMV-associated chains are specific for CMV antigens.

Sequencing used immunoSEQ multiplex PCR; TCRdb keeps in-frame clones, though not all of them. The sample holds approximately 82,000 clones, 85% to 95% seen once. This clonotype was obtained from a man aged 18-30 years in good health and CMV-seronegative. Sequenced: PBMCs.

The CDR3 loop is CASSYSGQGSGNTIYF. The CDR3 nucleotides read TGTGCCAGCAGTTACTCGGGACAGGGGAGTGGAAACACCATATATTTT. The chain couples TRBV6-5 to TRBJ1-3, with 10 nucleotides matching TRBD1. Unmatched junction bases numbered 2, after V lost 0 bases and J lost 3 bases. The germline CDR1 and CDR2 sequences are MNHEY and SVGAGI. The CDR3 covers 16 residues.